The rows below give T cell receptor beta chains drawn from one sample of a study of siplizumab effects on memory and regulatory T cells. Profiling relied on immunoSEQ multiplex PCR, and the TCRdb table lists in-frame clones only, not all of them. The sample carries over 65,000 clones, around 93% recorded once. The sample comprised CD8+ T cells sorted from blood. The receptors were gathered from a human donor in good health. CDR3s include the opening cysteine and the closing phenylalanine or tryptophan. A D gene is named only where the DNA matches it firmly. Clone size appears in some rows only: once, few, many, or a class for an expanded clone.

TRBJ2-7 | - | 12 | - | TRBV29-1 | TGCAGCGCCCTTCTGACAACCTACGAGCAGTACTTC | CSALLTTYEQYF
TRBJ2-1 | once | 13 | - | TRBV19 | TGTGCCAGTAGCCTTGCCGCAGGGGATGAGCAGTTCTTC | CASSLAAGDEQFF
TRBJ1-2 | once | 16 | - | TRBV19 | TGTGCCAGTAGTACCTCGCCCCCTTTGGGGGATTCTGGCTACACCTTC | CASSTSPPLGDSGYTF
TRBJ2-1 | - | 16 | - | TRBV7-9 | TGTGCCAGCAGCTTAGCGGTTGGGAACCCGAAAAATGAGCAGTTCTTC | CASSLAVGNPKNEQFF
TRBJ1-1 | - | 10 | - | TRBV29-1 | TGCAGCGTTGCAGGGCTTGAAGCTTTCTTT | CSVAGLEAFF
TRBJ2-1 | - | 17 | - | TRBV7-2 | TGTGCCAGCAGCTTAGTCAGCCCGGTGATTCCCTTCAATGAGCAGTTCTTC | CASSLVSPVIPFNEQFF
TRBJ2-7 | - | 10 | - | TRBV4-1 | TGTGCCAGCAGTGGGAACGAGCAGTACTTC | CASSGNEQYF
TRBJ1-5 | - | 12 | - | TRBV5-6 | TGTGCCAGCAGCTTGGCGGGGCAGCCCCAGCATTTT | CASSLAGQPQHF
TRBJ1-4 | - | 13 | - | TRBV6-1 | TGTGCCAGCATCGGGCAGGGTGGTGAAAAACTGTTTTTT | CASIGQGGEKLFF
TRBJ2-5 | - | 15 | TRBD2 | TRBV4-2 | TGTGCCAGCAGCCCCGGGACTAGCAGCCAAGAGACCCAGTACTTC | CASSPGTSSQETQYF
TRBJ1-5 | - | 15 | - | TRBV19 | TGTGCCAGTAGGAACGACGGTTATAGCAATCAGCCCCAGCATTTT | CASRNDGYSNQPQHF
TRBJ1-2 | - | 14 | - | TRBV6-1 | TGTGCCAGCAGTGATCCGGGGGGCGCCTATGGCTACACCTTC | CASSDPGGAYGYTF
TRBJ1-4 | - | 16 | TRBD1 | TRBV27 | TGTGCCAGCAGTTTGACCAGGGGGGCAACTAATGAAAAACTGTTTTTT | CASSLTRGATNEKLFF
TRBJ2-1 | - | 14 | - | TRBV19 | TGTGCCAGTAGCGCGGGTCTCTCCTACAATGAGCAGTTCTTC | CASSAGLSYNEQFF
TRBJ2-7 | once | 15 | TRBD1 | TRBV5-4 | TGTGCCAGCAGCTGGGGGACAGGGGAAGGCTACGAGCAGTACTTC | CASSWGTGEGYEQYF
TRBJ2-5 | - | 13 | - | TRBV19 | TGTGCCAGTAGTATTGGGCAGAGTGAGACCCAGTACTTC | CASSIGQSETQYF
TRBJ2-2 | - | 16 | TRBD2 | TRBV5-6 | TGTGCCAGCAGCCCGGGAGGGGGGCCCGCGACCGGGGAGCTGTTTTTT | CASSPGGGPATGELFF
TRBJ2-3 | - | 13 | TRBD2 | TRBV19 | TGTGCCAGTAGTCTGGGGGGGGCAGATACGCAGTATTTT | CASSLGGADTQYF
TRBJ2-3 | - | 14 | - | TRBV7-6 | TGTGCCAGCAGCCCCACAGGACTCACAGATACGCAGTATTTT | CASSPTGLTDTQYF
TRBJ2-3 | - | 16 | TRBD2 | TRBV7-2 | TGTGCCAGCAGCTTAAGCCTAGCGGGGAACACAGATACGCAGTATTTT | CASSLSLAGNTDTQYF
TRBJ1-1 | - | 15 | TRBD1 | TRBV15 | TGTGCCACCGTCAAGACAGGGGTAATGAACACTGAAGCTTTCTTT | CATVKTGVMNTEAFF
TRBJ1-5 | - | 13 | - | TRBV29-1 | TGCAGCGTTGGATTTGGGGGTGGTCAGCCCCAGCATTTT | CSVGFGGGQPQHF
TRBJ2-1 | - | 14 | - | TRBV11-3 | TGTGCCAGCAGCCCCGAGGTGACACAAAATGAGCAGTTCTTC | CASSPEVTQNEQFF
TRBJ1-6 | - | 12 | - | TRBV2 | TGTGCCACCCGGGAGGGGGGCTCACCCCTCCACTTT | CATREGGSPLHF
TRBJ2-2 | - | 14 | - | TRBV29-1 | TGCAGCGTTGGCGGACACTCGAACACCGGGGAGCTGTTTTTT | CSVGGHSNTGELFF
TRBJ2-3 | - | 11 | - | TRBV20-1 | TGCAGTGCCCCGTCTAGCGATCCGCAGTATTTT | CSAPSSDPQYF
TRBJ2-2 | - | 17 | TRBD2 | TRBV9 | TGTGCCAGCAGCGTAGATGGAACTAGCGGGGGCGCCGGGGAGCTGTTTTTT | CASSVDGTSGGAGELFF
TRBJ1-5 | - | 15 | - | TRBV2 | TGTGCCAGCAGTGAAGAGGGGGTTAGCAATCAGCCCCAGCATTTT | CASSEEGVSNQPQHF
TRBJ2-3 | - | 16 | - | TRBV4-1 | TGCGCCAGCAGCCAAGATTGGGGGGGCGGTCCAGATACGCAGTATTTT | CASSQDWGGGPDTQYF
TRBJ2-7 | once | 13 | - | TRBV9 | TGTGCCAGCAGCGTAGTGCCCTCCTACGAGCAGTACTTC | CASSVVPSYEQYF
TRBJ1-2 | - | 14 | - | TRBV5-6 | TGTGCCAGCAGCTTGGAAGGGGGGTACTATGGCTACACCTTC | CASSLEGGYYGYTF
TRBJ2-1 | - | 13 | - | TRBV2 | TGTGCCAGCAGTGAACAAGATTACAATGAGCAGTTCTTC | CASSEQDYNEQFF
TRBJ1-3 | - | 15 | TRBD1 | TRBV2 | TGTGCCAGCAGCCCCGGGACAGGGGTTGGAAACACCATATATTTT | CASSPGTGVGNTIYF
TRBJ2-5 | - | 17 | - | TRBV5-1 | TGCGCCAGCAGCTTGGTCGGGTCAGGGAGAGGGGGAGAGACCCAGTACTTC | CASSLVGSGRGGETQYF
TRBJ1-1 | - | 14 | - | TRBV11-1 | TGTGCCAGCAGCTTACTATCAGAGAACACTGAAGCTTTCTTT | CASSLLSENTEAFF
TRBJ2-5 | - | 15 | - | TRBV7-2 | TGTGCCAGCCAATGGGGGGCCGCCGAACAAGAGACCCAGTACTTC | CASQWGAAEQETQYF
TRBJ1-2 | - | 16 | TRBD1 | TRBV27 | TGTGCCAGCAGTCCGAGTTCGGGACAGCCTAACTATGGCTACACCTTC | CASSPSSGQPNYGYTF